This T cell receptor (beta chain) is from a study of blood T cell repertoires in COVID-19. Libraries were prepared by immunoSEQ multiplex PCR; TCRdb keeps only in-frame clonotypes and omits some of them. Of 150,000 to 200,000 clones in the sample, roughly 76% were seen once. In germline, CDR1 is SGHVS, CDR2 FQNEAQ. The CDR3 contains 15 residues. Trimming took off 1 base at V and 8 bases at J, with 14 bases between the two ends. This sequence joins TRBV7-8 and TRBJ1-4, with D perhaps matching TRBD1 (6 bases). Input material: peripheral blood. The TCR originated in a woman aged 45-59 years with active or convalescent COVID-19. CDR3 residues: CASSLDTGRREKLFF. The CDR3 nucleotides are TGTGCCAGCAGCTTAGACACAGGGAGAAGGGAAAAACTGTTTTTT. The complete variable domain, with remaining parts taken from reference TRBV7-8 and TRBJ1-4, reads GAGVSQSPRYKVAKRGQDVALRCDPISGHVSLFWYQQALGQGPEFLTYFQNEAQLDKSGLPSDRFFAERPEGSVSTLKIQRTQQEDSAVYLCASSLDTGRREKLFFGSGTQLSVL.